This T cell receptor beta chain was recovered during a study of regulatory T cells in long-lasting Graves disease. Notes on the study in general: Favored usage of TRBV28, TRBJ1-2 and TRBJ2-5 was recorded in persistent disease.

Germline CDR1 SNHLY, CDR2 FYNNEI. The CDR3 spans 15 residues. The V end lost 7 bases, the J end lost 4 bases, and 17 bases lay between the germline ends. CDR3 regions were amplified by Arm-PCR using iRepertoire HTBI primers to build TCR beta libraries. Via MiXCR, TCRdb re-called the multiplex PCR reads, giving one row per CDR3 protein. The table records approximately 690,000 distinct CDR3 sequences, around 30% of them present only once. The sample holds many counts of this clonotype. The antigen is unknown. Time point of the sample: persistent/refractory GD, antithyroid drugs over 5 years with positive TRAb. After RNA was extracted from PBMCs, the TCR library was made from it.

Sequencing was performed on peripheral blood mononuclear cells (PBMCs), taken when the disease was refractory, from a patient treated with antithyroid drugs. The sequence was obtained from a female donor with Graves disease. V gene TRBV2 combines with J gene TRBJ1-5; no clear D gene. CDR3 nucleotides: TGTGCCAGCATGATCGGGTCGGGGAATAATCAGCCCCAGCATTTT. Encoded protein: CASMIGSGNNQPQHF.